The 6 T cell receptor beta chains given below trace back to one sample, sequenced in a study of blood T cells in healthy people across ages. It was with a sample-barcoded 5' primer and a J-beta primer mix that a second PCR of about 6 to 12 cycles was run. MiXCR, run by TCRdb on the 5' RACE reads, gives a single entry per CDR3 protein. Of approximately 800,000 distinct CDR3 sequences in the sample, 62% are singletons; the top ten hold roughly a quarter. The specimen was blood. The origin of the receptors is a man aged 25 to 45 in good health.

This clonotype was observed a few times. The rearrangement links TRBV10-3 to TRBJ2-3, with 7 bases matching TRBD1. V shed 3 bases, J shed 1 base, and the junction held 7 bases outside the gene matches. The CDR3 length is 16 residues. Germline V gene sequence: CDR1 ENHRY, CDR2 SYGVKD. For the CDR3, the DNA is TGTGCCATCAGTGAACCCCCGGACAGGCGCACAGATACGCAGTATTTT. It yields the protein CAISEPPDRRTDTQYF.

The chain links TRBV2 to TRBJ2-3; either TRBD1 or TRBD2 may fit D (6 bases each). The CDR3 runs to 14 residues. Germline V CDR1 and CDR2: SNHLY, FYNNEI. V was pared by 6 bases and J by 5 bases, with 15 bases between. CDR3 in DNA: TGTGCCAGCAGATCCCGACTAGGGGGAGATACGCAGTATTTT. The encoded protein is CASRSRLGGDTQYF.

The gene calls are TRBV11-2 and TRBJ2-1, with D unresolved. With 1 base removed from V and 5 bases from J, the gap between germline ends came to 21 bases. The CDR3 sequence is 18 residues long. CDR1 and CDR2 from the germline V gene are SGHAT and FQNNGV. The CDR3 sequence is CASSLALKSSQVDNEQFF. The CDR3 bases are TGTGCCAGCAGCTTAGCCCTAAAGAGTAGCCAGGTCGACAATGAGCAGTTCTTC.

This clonotype was detected many times. V and J are TRBV5-5 and TRBJ1-4; possible D gene TRBD1, 6 bases. CDR1 and CDR2 (germline): SGHKS, YYEKEE (reference sequence). The CDR3 sequence is 15 residues long. Trimming left V 4 bases short and J 5 bases short, with 15 bases between. The CDR3 spells CASSVATGINEKLFF. CDR3 nucleotides: TGTGCCAGCAGCGTCGCGACAGGAATCAATGAAAAACTGTTTTTT.

The gene calls are TRBV20-1 and TRBJ2-7; D is uncertain. The CDR3 runs 15 residues. Germline assignment: CDR1 DFQATT and CDR2 SNEGSKA (reference sequence). The V end lost 3 bases, the J end lost 0 bases, and 15 bases lay between the germline ends. CDR3 bases: TGCAGTGCTAGCCGTGGCAGTAAGTACTCCTACGAGCAGTACTTC. Its translation is CSASRGSKYSYEQYF.

This chain uses TRBV20-1 with TRBJ1-6, with 7 bases that match TRBD1. Per the germline V gene, CDR1 is DFQATT and CDR2 is SNEGSKA (reference sequence). The CDR3 totals 16 residues. Trimming at V came to 5 bases and at J to 0 bases, leaving 7 bases not matched to a gene. In DNA, the CDR3 is TGCAGTGCTCACCCGGGACAGAGCTCCTATAATTCACCCCTCCACTTT. Translating it yields CSAHPGQSSYNSPLHF.